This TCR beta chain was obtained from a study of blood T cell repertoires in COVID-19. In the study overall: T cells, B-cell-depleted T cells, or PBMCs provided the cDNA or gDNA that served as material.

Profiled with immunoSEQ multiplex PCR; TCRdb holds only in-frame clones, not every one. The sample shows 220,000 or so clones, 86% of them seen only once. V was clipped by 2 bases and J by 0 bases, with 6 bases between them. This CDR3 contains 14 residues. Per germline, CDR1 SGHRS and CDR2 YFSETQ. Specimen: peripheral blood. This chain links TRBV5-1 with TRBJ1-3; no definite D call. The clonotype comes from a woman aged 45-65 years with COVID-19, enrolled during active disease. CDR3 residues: CASSLRSSGNTIYF. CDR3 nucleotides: TGCGCCAGCAGCTTACGGTCCTCTGGAAACACCATATATTTT.